These T cell receptor beta chains were read from a single sample in a study of T cell responses to AZD1222 COVID-19 vaccine. The data were produced by immunoSEQ multiplex PCR, yet TCRdb's version contains in-frame clones alone and is incomplete. The profile shows roughly 120,000 clones, about 85% of them singletons. This material consisted of peripheral blood, taken on day 0 of AZD1222 vaccination. The receptors shown here come from an adult in good health. Both conserved end residues are part of each CDR3. D genes are given only for firm matches. A row's size may be missing; if present it is once, few, many or a size class.

v_gene	abundance	d_gene	j_gene	CDR3nt	CDR3aa
TRBV6-2/TRBV6-3	NA	NA	TRBJ2-7	TGTGCCAGCAGTTACGGGGGCCGATTAATCTACGAGCAGTACTTC	CASSYGGRLIYEQYF
TRBV30	NA	NA	TRBJ1-6	TGTGCCGCCCTGGGGAGCTCCTATAATTCACCCCTCCACTTT	CAALGSSYNSPLHF
TRBV11-2	NA	NA	TRBJ1-2	TGTGCCAGCAGCTTTGGGCTAGATGGCTACACCTTC	CASSFGLDGYTF
TRBV4-2	NA	TRBD1	TRBJ1-6	TGTGCCAGCAGCCAAGACCGGGACAGACGTTCACCCCTCCACTTT	CASSQDRDRRSPLHF
TRBV28	NA	NA	TRBJ1-5	TGTGCCAGCAGTTTGGGGGGGTCTCAGCCCCAGCATTTT	CASSLGGSQPQHF
TRBV11-2	NA	NA	TRBJ1-1	TGTGCCAGCAGCTTAGATACTACAGTAGCTAACACTGAAGCTTTCTTT	CASSLDTTVANTEAFF
TRBV28	NA	NA	TRBJ1-1	TGTGCCAGCTCCCTGTGGGCCACTGAAGCTTTCTTT	CASSLWATEAFF
TRBV19	NA	TRBD2	TRBJ2-1	TGTGCCAGTAGTACGCTACGGGCGGGAGGGTCCTACAATGAGCAGTTCTTC	CASSTLRAGGSYNEQFF
TRBV2	NA	NA	TRBJ2-2	TGTGCCAGCAAAGCGCGGGACCTAAGGCACACCGGGGAGCTGTTTTTT	CASKARDLRHTGELFF
TRBV7-6	NA	NA	TRBJ2-7	TGTGCCAGCAGCTCCGGGGGGCGCCCCCGGACTAGGGAATCCCACGAGCAGTACTTC	CASSSGGRPRTRESHEQYF
TRBV18	NA	NA	TRBJ1-1	TGTGCCAGCTCACCAGGACACGAAACTTCCATGAAAGCTTTCTTT	CASSPGHETSMKAFF
TRBV28	NA	TRBD2	TRBJ2-2	TGTGCCAGCAGTTTCGTAGCGGGAGTTGGGAACACCGGGGAGCTGTTTTTT	CASSFVAGVGNTGELFF
TRBV28	NA	TRBD1	TRBJ2-7	TGTGCCAGCAGTCCCTACAGGGGGCAATACGAGCAGTACTTC	CASSPYRGQYEQYF
TRBV5-8	NA	NA	TRBJ2-2	TGTGCCAGCAGACGGACAGACACCGGGGAGCTGTTTTTT	CASRRTDTGELFF
TRBV7-9	NA	NA	TRBJ2-7	TGTGCCAGCAGCTTGTCTTCAGGCTACGAGCAGTACTTC	CASSLSSGYEQYF
TRBV7-9	NA	NA	TRBJ2-1	TGTGCCAGCAGCTTAGAGGTTCTGGTGGCCTACAATGAGCAGTTCTTC	CASSLEVLVAYNEQFF
TRBV2	few	TRBD1	TRBJ1-4	TGTGCCAGCATTCGAGGACAGGGGTTCGGCAAACTGTTTTTT	CASIRGQGFGKLFF
TRBV5-4	NA	NA	TRBJ1-1	TGTGCCAGCAGCTTGGGGGGGGTTGGGTTGAACACTGAAGCTTTCTTT	CASSLGGVGLNTEAFF
TRBV5-4	NA	NA	TRBJ2-7	TGTGCCAGCAGCTCCGCGAGCTCCTACGAGCAGTACTTC	CASSSASSYEQYF
TRBV30	NA	NA	TRBJ1-1	TGTGCCTGGAGTGTCGACGGGAGGACTGAAGCTTTCTTT	CAWSVDGRTEAFF
TRBV2	NA	TRBD1	TRBJ1-1	TGTGCCAGCAGCCAGGGGGCCGGGAACACTGAAGCTTTCTTT	CASSQGAGNTEAFF
TRBV3-1/TRBV3-2	few	TRBD2	TRBJ2-7	TGTGCCAGCCGAAAGAGGGAGGGAGCCTACGAGCAGTACTTC	CASRKREGAYEQYF
TRBV2	few	NA	TRBJ1-1	TGTGCCAGCACCCGGAGCCCGAACACTGAAGCTTTCTTT	CASTRSPNTEAFF
TRBV11-1	NA	NA	TRBJ1-1	TGTGCCAGCAGCTTAGAACCGAGAAGCCGTTTGGCTTTCTTT	CASSLEPRSRLAFF
TRBV28	NA	TRBD1	TRBJ1-6	TGTGCCAGCAGAATGACAGGGTATTCACCCCTCCACTTT	CASRMTGYSPLHF
TRBV15	NA	TRBD1	TRBJ2-5	TGTGCCACCACGGACAGGGGTGGGGAAGAGACCCAGTACTTC	CATTDRGGEETQYF
TRBV2	NA	NA	TRBJ1-2	TGTGCCAGCAGGGAGGGTTCTAACTATGGCTACACCTTC	CASREGSNYGYTF
TRBV27	few	NA	TRBJ1-2	TGTGCCAGCAGTTTAAGAAGGGGTCTTAACTATGGCTACACCTTC	CASSLRRGLNYGYTF
TRBV19	NA	NA	TRBJ1-1	TGTGCCAGTAGTACCCGACGGCTTGAGGTTACGGGCACTGAAGCTTTCTTT	CASSTRRLEVTGTEAFF
TRBV19	NA	NA	TRBJ1-3	TGTGCCAGTAGTATGAAGGCGACTCAAGGGAGAAACACCATATATTTT	CASSMKATQGRNTIYF
TRBV4-1	NA	NA	TRBJ1-6	TGCGCCAGCAGCCACCCCCCGGGACAAGGATCACCCCTCCACTTT	CASSHPPGQGSPLHF
TRBV6-5	NA	NA	TRBJ1-2	TGTGCCAGCAGTTGGGCCGGCCGTGGGGGCTACACCTTC	CASSWAGRGGYTF
TRBV6-5	NA	TRBD2	TRBJ2-1	TGTGCCAGCAGTTACTCGCGGGAGGGCGGTGAGCAGTTCTTC	CASSYSREGGEQFF
TRBV6-5	once	NA	TRBJ1-6	TGTGCCAGCAGTTACTCGGGTTCACCCCTCCACTTT	CASSYSGSPLHF
TRBV9	once	NA	TRBJ1-1	TGTGCCAGCAGCGTTCCCGGGGTGAACACTGAAGCTTTCTTT	CASSVPGVNTEAFF
TRBV7-2	NA	NA	TRBJ1-5	TGTGCCAGCAGTTCCACTCCGGGGGGGCGACAGCCCCAGCATTTT	CASSSTPGGRQPQHF
TRBV24-1	NA	NA	TRBJ2-2	TGTGCCACCAGTTACGGAAACACCGGGGAGCTGTTTTTT	CATSYGNTGELFF
TRBV9	NA	TRBD1	TRBJ1-2	TGTGCCAGCAGCGTGCGGGACAGGGAGGGCTACACCTTC	CASSVRDREGYTF
TRBV27	NA	TRBD1	TRBJ2-7	TGTGCCAGCAGTTCACACAGGGGTTTCTACGAGCAGTACTTC	CASSSHRGFYEQYF
TRBV7-9	NA	TRBD1	TRBJ2-4	TGTGCCAGCAGCTTAGAGGGACAGGGTAACATTCAGTACTTC	CASSLEGQGNIQYF
TRBV6-4	NA	NA	TRBJ2-2	TGTGCCAGCAGTAGAGGCACCGGGGAGCTGTTTTTT	CASSRGTGELFF
TRBV7-9	NA	NA	TRBJ1-6	TGTGCCAGCAGCTCTGGGGCAGGAGTGGACCTCCACTTT	CASSSGAGVDLHF